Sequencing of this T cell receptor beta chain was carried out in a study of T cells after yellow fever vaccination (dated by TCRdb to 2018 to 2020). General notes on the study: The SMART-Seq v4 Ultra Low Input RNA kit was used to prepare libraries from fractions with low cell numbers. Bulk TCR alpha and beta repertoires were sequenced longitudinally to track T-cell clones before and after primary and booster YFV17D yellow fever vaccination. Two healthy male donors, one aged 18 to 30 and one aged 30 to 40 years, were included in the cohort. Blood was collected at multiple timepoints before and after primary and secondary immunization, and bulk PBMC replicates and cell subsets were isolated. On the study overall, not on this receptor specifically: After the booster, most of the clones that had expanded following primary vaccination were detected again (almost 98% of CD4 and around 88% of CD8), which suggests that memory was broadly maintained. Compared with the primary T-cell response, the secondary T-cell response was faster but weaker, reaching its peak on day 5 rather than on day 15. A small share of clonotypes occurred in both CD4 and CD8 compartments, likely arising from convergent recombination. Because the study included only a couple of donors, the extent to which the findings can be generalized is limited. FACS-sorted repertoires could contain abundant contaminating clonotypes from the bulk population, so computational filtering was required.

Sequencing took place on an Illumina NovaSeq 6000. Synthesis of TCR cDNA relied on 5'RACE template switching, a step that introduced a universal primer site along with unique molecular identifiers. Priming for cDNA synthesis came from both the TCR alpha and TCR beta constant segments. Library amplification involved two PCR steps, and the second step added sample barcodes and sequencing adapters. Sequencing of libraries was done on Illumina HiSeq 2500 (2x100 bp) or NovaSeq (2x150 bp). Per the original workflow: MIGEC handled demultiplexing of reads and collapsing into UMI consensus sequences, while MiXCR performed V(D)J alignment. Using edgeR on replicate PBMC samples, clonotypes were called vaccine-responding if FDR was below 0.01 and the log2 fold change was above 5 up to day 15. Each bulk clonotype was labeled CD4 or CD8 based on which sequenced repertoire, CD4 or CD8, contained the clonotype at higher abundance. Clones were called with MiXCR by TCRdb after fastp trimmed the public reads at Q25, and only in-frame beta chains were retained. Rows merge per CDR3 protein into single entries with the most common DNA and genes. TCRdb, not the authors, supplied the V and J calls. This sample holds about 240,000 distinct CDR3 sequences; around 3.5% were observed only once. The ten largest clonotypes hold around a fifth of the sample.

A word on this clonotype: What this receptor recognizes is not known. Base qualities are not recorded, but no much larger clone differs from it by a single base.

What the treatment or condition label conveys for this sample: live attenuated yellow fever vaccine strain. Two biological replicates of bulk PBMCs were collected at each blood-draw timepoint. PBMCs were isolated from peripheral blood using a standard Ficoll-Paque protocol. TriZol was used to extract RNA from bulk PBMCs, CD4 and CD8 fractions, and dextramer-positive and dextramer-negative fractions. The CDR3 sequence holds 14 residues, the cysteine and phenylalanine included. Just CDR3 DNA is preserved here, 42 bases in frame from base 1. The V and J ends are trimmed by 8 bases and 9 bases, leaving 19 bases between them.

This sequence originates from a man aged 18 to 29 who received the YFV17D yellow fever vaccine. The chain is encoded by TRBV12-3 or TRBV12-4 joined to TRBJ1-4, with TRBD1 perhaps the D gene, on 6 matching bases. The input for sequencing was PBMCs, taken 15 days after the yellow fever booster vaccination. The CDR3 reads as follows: CASCKRDTLKKLFF. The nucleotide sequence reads TGTGCCAGCTGCAAACGGGACACTTTGAAAAAACTGTTTTTT.